These 2 T cell receptor beta chains were sequenced from one sample in a study of control samples from healthy donors and cancer patients. Some clones are missing from TCRdb's copy, which holds only in-frame ones; the method was immunoSEQ multiplex PCR. The sample yields around 6,100 clones, 72% seen once. Sequenced material: formalin-fixed, paraffin-embedded tissue. All receptors derive from a male donor with melanoma.

The chain joins TRBV5-1 to TRBJ2-1; 15 bases line up with TRBD2. The CDR3 has 17 amino acids. Germline V gives CDR1 SGHRS, CDR2 YFSETQ. With 2 bases clipped from V and 8 bases from J, the junction kept 8 bases outside the gene matches. Here the CDR3 reads CASSLPGLAGGGDEQFF. The DNA of the CDR3 is TGCGCCAGCAGCTTACCGGGACTAGCGGGAGGTGGGGATGAGCAGTTCTTC.

This clone rates as large. V usage is TRBV5-6 and J usage is TRBJ2-3; D uncertain. V was shortened by 4 bases and J by 8 bases, with 8 bases between the two germline ends. CDR3 length: 11 amino acids. CDR1 SGHDT and CDR2 YYEEEE come from the germline V gene. In DNA, the CDR3 is TGTGCCAGCAGCACAACGGGTACGCAGTATTTT. Amino acid sequence: CASSTTGTQYF.